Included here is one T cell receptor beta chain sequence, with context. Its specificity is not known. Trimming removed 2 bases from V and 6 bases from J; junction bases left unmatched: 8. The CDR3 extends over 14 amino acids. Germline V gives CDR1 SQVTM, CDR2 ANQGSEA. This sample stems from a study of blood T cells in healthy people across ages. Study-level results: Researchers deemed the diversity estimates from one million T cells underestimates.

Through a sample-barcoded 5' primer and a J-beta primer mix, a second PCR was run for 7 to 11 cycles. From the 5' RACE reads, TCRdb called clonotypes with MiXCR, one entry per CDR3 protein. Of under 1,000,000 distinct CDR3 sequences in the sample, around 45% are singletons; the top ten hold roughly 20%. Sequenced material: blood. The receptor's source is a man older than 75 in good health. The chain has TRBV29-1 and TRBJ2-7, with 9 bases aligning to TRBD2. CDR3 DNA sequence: TGCAGCGTTGAAACGATAGCGGGAGTCGGCGAGCAGTACTTC. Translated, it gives CSVETIAGVGEQYF.